This T cell receptor beta chain was sequenced during a study of metastatic and nonmetastatic thyroid tumors. Looking at the study overall: Malignant thyroid and benign thyroid patients provided blood and tumor or nodule tissue whose repertoires were compared.

Not a single patient had been given any form of treatment at any point before undergoing thyroid surgery. The CDR3 is made up of 13 amino acids. Deletions cut 6 bases from V and 5 bases from J, with 14 bases between. Germline lookup yields CDR1 MDHEN and CDR2 SYDVKM. Authors' analysis steps: CDR3 was compared across clinicopathological groups, and the resulting differences were used to build a distant-metastasis classifier for papillary thyroid cancer. MiXCR re-clonotyped the PCR reads for TCRdb. These V and J calls rely on TCRdb rather than the paper's analysis. The sample holds tens of thousands of clones, approximately 11% seen once. By frequency in the sample, this clone is medium-sized.

This TCR derives from a female donor with papillary thyroid cancer or a benign thyroid nodule (not recorded which). Some clones in this sample may be carry-over from other donors' samples. The rearrangement links TRBV28 to TRBJ2-7; D gene uncertain. Sequencing was performed on blood. Here the CDR3 reads CASSSSDDNEQYF. The CDR3 DNA reads TGTGCCAGCAGCTCGTCTGACGACAACGAGCAGTACTTC.